The 12 T cell receptor beta chains given below trace back to one sample, sequenced in a study of blood T cell repertoires in COVID-19. TCRdb keeps only in-frame clones here, not all; method: immunoSEQ multiplex PCR. The sample shows about 160,000 clones, 85% of them seen only once. Sequenced input: peripheral blood. The receptors stem from a man aged 35-49 years with acute or convalescent COVID-19.

The genes are TRBV28 and TRBJ1-3, with 7 positions matching TRBD1. The CDR3 length is 15 residues. CDR1 and CDR2 (germline): MDHEN, SYDVKM. The V and J ends lost 2 bases and 6 bases, in that order; junction bases with no gene match: 7. CDR3 in amino acids: CASSLTGTAKNTIYF. The CDR3 bases are TGTGCCAGCAGTTTAACCGGGACAGCCAAAAACACCATATATTTT.

The CDR3 loop is CASSPGARDSKNIQYF. Here the CDR3 DNA reads TGTGCCAGTAGTCCGGGGGCCCGGGACAGCAAAAACATTCAGTACTTC. The gene calls are TRBV19 and TRBJ2-4; tentatively, D is TRBD1 (7 bases). The CDR3 contains 16 residues. The V end lost 5 bases, the J end lost 3 bases, and 17 bases lay between the germline ends. In germline, CDR1 is LNHDA, CDR2 SQIVND (reference sequence).

The V gene is TRBV9, the J gene TRBJ2-1; D is ambiguous. Germline CDR1 SGDLS, CDR2 YYNGEE. V was trimmed by 4 bases and J by 7 bases, leaving 15 bases between them. The CDR3 is 14 amino acids. CDR3 sequence: CASSPTPQMNEQFF. CDR3 bases: TGTGCCAGCAGCCCAACCCCGCAGATGAATGAGCAGTTCTTC.

The gene calls are TRBV9 and TRBJ1-1, with 8 bases identical to TRBD1. Germline V gene sequence: CDR1 SGDLS, CDR2 YYNGEE. V dropped 4 bases and J dropped 5; count of bases not matched to a gene: 4. This CDR3 has 13 residues. CDR3 nucleotides: TGTGCCAGCAGCTTCCGGACAGGGACTGAAGCTTTCTTT. Residues: CASSFRTGTEAFF. Variable domain in full (rest from reference TRBV9 and TRBJ1-1): DSGVTQTPKHLITATGQRVTLRCSPRSGDLSVYWYQQSLDQGLQFLIQYYNGEERAKGNILERFSAQQFPDLHSELNLSSLELGDSALYFCASSFRTGTEAFFGQGTRLTVV.

V is TRBV5-5 and J is TRBJ1-1; D ambiguous. CDR1 is SGHKS and CDR2 is YYEKEE in the germline V gene (reference sequence). Trimming took off 0 bases at V and 2 bases at J, with 11 bases between the two ends. CDR3 length: 15 amino acids. In DNA form, the CDR3 reads TGTGCCAGCAGCTTGGTTCCGGAGGGAAACACTGAAGCTTTCTTT. Amino acid sequence: CASSLVPEGNTEAFF.

V is TRBV5-4 and J is TRBJ2-1; TRBD1 aligns across 7 bases. Germline-derived CDR1 and CDR2 are SGHNT and YYREEE (reference sequence). CDR3 size: 13 residues. Losses at the gene ends were 6 bases for V and 13 bases for J; bases not matched to a gene: 13. The CDR3 is CASTSPRDRIQFF. The CDR3 DNA reads TGTGCCAGCACCTCACCCCGGGACAGAATTCAGTTCTTC. Drawing the rest from reference TRBV5-4 and TRBJ2-1, the complete variable domain is ETGVTQSPTHLIKTRGQQVTLRCSSQSGHNTVSWYQQALGQGPQFIFQYYREEENGRGNFPPRFSGLQFPNYSSELNVNALELDDSALYLCASTSPRDRIQFFGPGTRLTVL.

V and J are TRBV10-2 and TRBJ2-7, with 12 positions matching TRBD1. CDR3 length: 15 amino acids. Per the germline V gene, CDR1 is WSHSY and CDR2 is SAAADI. Trimming took 7 bases from V and 5 from J; bases not matched to a gene: 9. The CDR3 sequence: CASTDGGTGGDEQYF. The CDR3, as DNA: TGCGCCAGCACGGATGGTGGGACAGGGGGCGACGAGCAGTACTTC.

The rearrangement uses TRBV5-1 and TRBJ1-1, with D tentatively TRBD1 (6 bases). The CDR3 spans 15 residues. The V gene lost 5 bases and the J gene lost 3 bases, with 17 bases spanning the gap. Germline CDR1 is SGHRS and CDR2 is YFSETQ. CDR3 coding DNA: TGCGCCAGCAGTTTTATGGGGGCGCCGGACACTGAAGCTTTCTTT. This gives the protein CASSFMGAPDTEAFF.

This chain joins TRBV7-7 and TRBJ2-1; 9 bases are a match to TRBD1. This CDR3 is built from 13 residues. Germline V gives CDR1 SSHAT, CDR2 FNYEAQ (reference sequence). This CDR3 is CASVRDREDEQFF. Here the CDR3 DNA reads TGTGCTAGCGTCCGGGACAGGGAGGATGAGCAGTTCTTC.

The rearrangement uses TRBV29-1 and TRBJ1-2, with D possibly being TRBD1 (6 bases). Germline CDR1 is SQVTM and CDR2 is ANQGSEA. CDR3 size: 14 residues. Trimming left V 5 bases short and J 8 bases short, with 21 bases between. CDR3 sequence reads: CSVSPGTPAMGYTF. The CDR3, as DNA: TGCAGCGTTTCTCCCGGGACACCGGCTATGGGCTACACCTTC. The entire variable domain, with the rest obtained from reference TRBV29-1 and TRBJ1-2, is as follows: SAVISQKPSRDICQRGTSLTIQCQVDSQVTMMFWYRQQPGQSLTLIATANQGSEATYESGFVIDKFPISRPNLTFSTLTVSNMSPEDSSIYLCSVSPGTPAMGYTFGSGTRLTVV.

V gene TRBV29-1 combines with J gene TRBJ2-5, with TRBD2 matching over 7 bases. Unmatched junction bases numbered 7, after V lost 4 bases and J lost 5 bases. Germline V lookup: CDR1 SQVTM, CDR2 ANQGSEA. The CDR3 totals 13 residues. Here the CDR3 DNA reads TGCAGCGTTGTGGGAGGGAACCTGGAGACCCAGTACTTC. It is translated as CSVVGGNLETQYF.

The chain couples TRBV5-1 to TRBJ1-5; 9 nucleotides agree with TRBD1. The germline gives CDR1 SGHRS, CDR2 YFSETQ. The CDR3 extends over 15 amino acids. After removal of 4 bases from V and 8 bases from J, the junction contained 10 bases not matched to a gene. In DNA form, the CDR3 reads TGCGCCAGCAGCCTGGGGACAGGGTTTAAGGAGCCCCAGCATTTT. This gives the protein CASSLGTGFKEPQHF.